This TCR beta chain stems from a study of PD-L1 blockade in urothelial cancer. Turning to the study itself: Blood analysis took place 3 weeks (second dose) and 6 weeks after treatment start.

TCRdb's copy holds only in-frame clones and misses some; the assay was immunoSEQ multiplex PCR. In the table there are more than 75,000 clones, around nine tenths of which are singletons. The CDR3 consists of 14 residues. Trimming at V came to 3 bases and at J to 2 bases, leaving 2 bases not matched to a gene. The germline V gene has CDR1 LGHNA and CDR2 YSLEER. The specimen comprised PBMCs, sampled around atezolizumab (anti-PD-L1) treatment. The sequence derives from a man aged 55 to 70 with urothelial cancer. V and J are TRBV4-3 and TRBJ2-7, with 9 bases fitting TRBD2. CDR3 nucleotide sequence: TGCGCCAGCAGCCAGGCGGGAGGGGCCTACGAGCAGTACTTC. It translates to CASSQAGGAYEQYF.